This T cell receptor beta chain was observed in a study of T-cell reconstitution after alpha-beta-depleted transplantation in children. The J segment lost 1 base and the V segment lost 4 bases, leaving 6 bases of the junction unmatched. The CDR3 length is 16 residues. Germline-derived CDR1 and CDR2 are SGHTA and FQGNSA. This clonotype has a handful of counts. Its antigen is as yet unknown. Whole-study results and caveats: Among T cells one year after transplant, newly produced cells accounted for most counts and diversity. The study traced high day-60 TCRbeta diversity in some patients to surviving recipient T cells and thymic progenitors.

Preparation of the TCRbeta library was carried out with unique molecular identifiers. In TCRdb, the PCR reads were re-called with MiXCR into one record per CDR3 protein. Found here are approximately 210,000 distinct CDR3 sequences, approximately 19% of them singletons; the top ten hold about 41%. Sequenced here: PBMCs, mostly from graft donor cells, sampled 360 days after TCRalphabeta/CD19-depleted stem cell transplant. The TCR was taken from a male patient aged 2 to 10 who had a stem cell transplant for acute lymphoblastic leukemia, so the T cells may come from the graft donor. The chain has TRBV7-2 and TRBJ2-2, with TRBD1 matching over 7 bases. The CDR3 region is CASSSLGTENTGELFF. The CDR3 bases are TGTGCCAGCAGCTCGCTCGGGACAGAGAACACCGGGGAGCTGTTTTTT.